A single sample gave rise to the 9 T cell receptor beta chains below, sequenced in a study of sequential checkpoint blockade in melanoma. Some clones are missing from TCRdb's copy, which holds only in-frame ones; the method was immunoSEQ multiplex PCR. The table records approximately 28,000 clones, 75% to 85% of them present only once. Regarding treatment: randomized to nivolumab then ipilimumab (arm A) or the reverse (arm B). The sample here was CD8+ T cells sorted from blood (inferred from file names), taken from a patient given nivolumab and ipilimumab in sequence. The receptors here all came from a human donor with melanoma.

The table lists this clone with a few counts. The V gene is TRBV10-2, the J gene TRBJ2-7; 9 bases match TRBD1. The length of the CDR3 is 13 residues. Trimming cost V 3 bases and J 4 bases; bases outside gene matches: 1. CDR1 is WSHSY and CDR2 is SAAADI in the germline V gene. CDR3 loop: CASSDDRGYEQYF. The CDR3 bases are TGCGCCAGCAGTGATGACAGGGGGTACGAGCAGTACTTC.

This chain uses TRBV28 with TRBJ2-3; no firm D call. The V and J ends lost 5 bases and 2 bases respectively, with 11 bases between them. Germline lookup yields CDR1 MDHEN and CDR2 SYDVKM. CDR3 length: 14 residues. CDR3 residues: CASSTLTNTDTQYF. The DNA for the CDR3 is TGTGCCAGCAGTACCTTGACAAACACAGATACGCAGTATTTT.

This clone has only a few counts. Here the CDR3 DNA reads TGTGCCAGCAGCTTATACAAGGGAGGGCGACACTATGGCTACACCTTC. Translated, it gives CASSLYKGGRHYGYTF. V gene TRBV11-3 combines with J gene TRBJ1-2; unclear D gene. This CDR3 is built from 16 residues. V gave up 2 bases and J gave up 3 bases, with 16 bases separating them. CDR1 is SGHNT, CDR2 YENEEA, per germline. Variable domain in full (rest from reference TRBV11-3 and TRBJ1-2): EAGVVQSPRYKIIEKKQPVAFWCNPISGHNTLYWYLQNLGQGPELLIRYENEEAVDDSQLPKDRFSAERLKGVDSTLKIQPAELGDSAVYLCASSLYKGGRHYGYTFGSGTRLTVV.

The V call is TRBV27, the J call TRBJ2-7, with TRBD2 identical over 8 bases. The V segment lost 3 bases and the J segment 6 bases; nucleotides outside the gene matches: 13. Germline-derived CDR1 and CDR2 are MNHEY and SMNVEV (reference sequence). The CDR3 extends over 16 amino acids. CDR3 in amino acids: CASSFSPGAGGREQYF. In nucleotides, the CDR3 is TGTGCCAGCAGTTTTTCTCCCGGGGCGGGAGGTCGCGAGCAGTACTTC.

The chain combines TRBV4-3 with TRBJ2-1; TRBD2 matches at 9 bases. Per the germline V gene, CDR1 is LGHNA and CDR2 is YSLEER. This CDR3 contains 16 residues. V shed 4 bases and J 6 bases; nucleotides not matched to a gene: 10. The CDR3 is CASSPYSGGTLNEQFF. The CDR3 DNA sequence: TGCGCCAGCAGCCCCTACAGCGGGGGGACGCTCAATGAGCAGTTCTTC.

The chain carries TRBV7-9 and TRBJ2-4; tentatively, D is TRBD2 (7 bases). Germline V lookup: CDR1 SEHNR, CDR2 FQNEAQ (reference sequence). This CDR3 is 14 amino acids long. V was clipped by 5 bases and J by 7 bases, with 15 bases between them. DNA of the CDR3: TGTGCCAGCAGCAATGGAGGGGGGGAGAACATTCAGTACTTC. Translated, it gives CASSNGGGENIQYF.

The V call is TRBV11-2, the J call TRBJ2-7, with 9 bases matching TRBD1. Germline V gene sequence: CDR1 SGHAT, CDR2 FQNNGV. V lost 5 bases and J lost 5; bases outside the gene matches: 7. The CDR3 has 14 amino acids. The CDR3 nucleotides read TGTGCCAGCAGCCCCTCCGGGACAGGGCACGAGCAGTACTTC. This encodes CASSPSGTGHEQYF.

The V and J genes are TRBV9 and TRBJ2-2; 10 positions match TRBD2. From germline, CDR1 is SGDLS and CDR2 YYNGEE. After removal of 4 bases from V and 6 bases from J, the junction contained 6 bases not matched to a gene. This CDR3 region has 15 residues. The DNA for the CDR3 is TGTGCCAGCAGCCTAAGCGGGAGGGTATCCGGGGAGCTGTTTTTT. As protein: CASSLSGRVSGELFF.

V gene TRBV19 combines with J gene TRBJ2-7, with D possibly matching TRBD2 (5 bases). Trimming took off 6 bases at V and 1 base at J, with 10 bases between the two ends. The V gene's germline CDR1 is LNHDA and CDR2 SQIVND (reference sequence). The CDR3 runs 13 residues. Here the CDR3 reads CASRSGISYEQYF. The CDR3 bases are TGTGCCAGTAGAAGCGGTATATCCTACGAGCAGTACTTC.